This T cell receptor beta chain was identified during a study of Ad26.COV2.S vaccination and SARS-CoV-2 variants. Here immunoSEQ multiplex PCR was the method, and the copy in TCRdb shows in-frame clones only, minus some. The table has 300,000 to 350,000 clones, approximately 87% seen once. Described treatment: some 19 received Ad26.COV2.S at low or high dose, single or two shots; several received placebo; per-sample allocation not given. Samples were taken on day 63 after the first vaccine or placebo injection. The study used a vaccine consisting of an Ad26 vector that expressed Wuhan-strain SARS-CoV-2 spike. Germline lookup yields CDR1 LNHDA and CDR2 SQIVND (reference sequence). CDR3 size: 15 residues. With 5 bases removed from V and 5 bases from J, the gap between germline ends came to 18 bases. Study results and limitations: Vaccinees displayed broader spike-specific TCR repertoires than placebo recipients.

With regard to this clone: What it recognizes is unknown.

This receptor was taken from a person between 18 and 65 years old who received the Ad26.COV2.S COVID-19 vaccine or a placebo. The rearrangement uses TRBV19 and TRBJ1-2; tentatively, D is TRBD1 (6 bases). The starting material was peripheral blood, obtained in a trial of Ad26.COV2.S vaccine versus placebo. CDR3 nucleotides: TGTGCCAGTAGTCCCGGTACAGGGAAGGCGTATGGCTACACCTTC. Translation: CASSPGTGKAYGYTF.